This T cell receptor beta chain was identified in a study of vaccination effects on CD4 cells after COVID-19. On this clone: Its antigen is still unknown.

Sequencing in the ViraFEST assay came after antigen-specific CD4+ T cells had been expanded with viral peptide pools, which were used to stimulate PBMC. Culturing for roughly 10 days preceded CD4+ T cell isolation. Participants were vaccinated with two doses of either the BNT162b2 or mRNA-1273 vaccine. Each culture had half its medium swapped for IL-2 medium on days 3 and 7. The table came from immunoSEQ multiplex PCR; TCRdb's copy has only in-frame clones and leaves some out. Of about 59,000 clones in the sample, around 78% were seen once. The sequence was collected from a human donor who received a COVID-19 vaccine. Specimen: CD4+ T cells from PBMCs cultured with HCoV-OC43 spike peptides, collected after COVID-19 vaccination. Subset defined: HCoV-OC43 spike overlapping peptide pool stimulation.

The CDR3 coding sequence is TGTGCCAGCAGTGAAGTAGGCGGGAGCTCCTACAATGAGCAGTTCTTC. Its protein product is CASSEVGGSSYNEQFF. The chain joins TRBV6-1 to TRBJ2-1, with TRBD2 identical over 7 bases. Germline V CDR1 and CDR2: MNHNS, SASEGT. V lost 1 base and J lost 0; bases outside the gene matches: 3. The CDR3 contains 16 residues.